Listed below are T cell receptor beta chains from one sample, sequenced in a study of vaccination effects on CD4 cells after COVID-19. Here immunoSEQ multiplex PCR was the method, and the copy in TCRdb shows in-frame clones only, minus some. The sample lists 67,000 or so clones; 70% to 90% were seen once. The antigens of these receptors remain unknown. The sample in question was CD4+ T cells from PBMCs cultured with HCoV-229E spike peptides, obtained after COVID-19 vaccination. These receptors originate from a human donor who received a COVID-19 vaccine. CDR3s include the opening cysteine and the closing phenylalanine or tryptophan. The D gene is left open where the match is weak. Only some rows state a clone size, as once, few, many or a class for expanded clones.

v_gene	d_gene	abundance	j_gene	CDR3aa	CDR3nt
TRBV19	.	.	TRBJ1-1	CASSIRGSGTEAFF	TGTGCCAGTAGTATACGCGGGAGCGGCACTGAAGCTTTCTTT
TRBV7-8	TRBD1	.	TRBJ2-2	CASSLGQMNTGELFF	TGTGCCAGCAGCTTGGGACAGATGAACACCGGGGAGCTGTTTTTT
TRBV3-1/TRBV3-2	TRBD1	.	TRBJ2-5	CASSQVSTGKKTQYF	TGTGCCAGCAGCCAAGTTTCGACAGGGAAAAAGACCCAGTACTTC
TRBV6-6	TRBD1	.	TRBJ2-3	CASSRLGQGYTQYF	TGTGCCAGCAGTCGACTGGGACAGGGTTATACGCAGTATTTT
TRBV7-2	.	few	TRBJ1-1	CASSFAGNTEAFF	TGTGCCAGCAGCTTTGCCGGTAACACTGAAGCTTTCTTT
TRBV29-1	.	.	TRBJ1-1	CSASGHFNTEAFF	TGCAGCGCCTCGGGACACTTCAACACTGAAGCTTTCTTT
TRBV2	.	.	TRBJ2-5	CASRKTGGQETQYF	TGTGCCAGCCGCAAGACAGGAGGCCAAGAGACCCAGTACTTC
TRBV2	.	.	TRBJ2-5	CASSIGLITYQETQYF	TGTGCCAGCAGCATTGGACTTATTACGTACCAAGAGACCCAGTACTTC
TRBV9	TRBD2	.	TRBJ2-5	CASSDLAGFGETQYF	TGTGCCAGCAGCGACCTAGCGGGCTTCGGGGAGACCCAGTACTTC
TRBV29-1	TRBD1	.	TRBJ1-4	CSVLDRVSNEKLFF	TGCAGCGTCCTAGACAGGGTGTCGAATGAAAAACTGTTTTTT
TRBV19	.	.	TRBJ1-1	CASNPLGRREAFF	TGTGCCAGTAATCCCCTGGGTCGGAGAGAAGCTTTCTTT
TRBV6-5	.	.	TRBJ1-1	CASNTQGTEAFF	TGTGCCAGCAACACCCAGGGCACTGAAGCTTTCTTT
TRBV6-5	.	.	TRBJ2-3	CASSLSMSTDTQYF	TGTGCCAGCAGCCTTAGTATGAGCACAGATACGCAGTATTTT
TRBV5-6	.	.	TRBJ1-4	CASSLDRDATNEKLFF	TGTGCCAGCAGCTTGGACAGAGACGCAACTAATGAAAAACTGTTTTTT
TRBV23-1	.	.	TRBJ1-2	CASSPIGQKDGYTF	TGCGCCAGCAGTCCTATTGGACAGAAAGATGGCTACACCTTC
TRBV18	TRBD2	.	TRBJ2-5	CASSPTSGGRETQYF	TGTGCCAGCTCGCCGACTAGCGGGGGACGGGAGACCCAGTACTTC
TRBV2	TRBD1	.	TRBJ1-2	CASSFFRGEGATSNYGYTF	TGTGCCAGCAGTTTTTTTCGAGGGGAGGGGGCGACCTCTAACTATGGCTACACCTTC
TRBV28	TRBD2	.	TRBJ2-3	CASRARGAGIIDTQYF	TGTGCCAGCAGGGCGCGGGGGGCAGGAATTATCGATACGCAGTATTTT
TRBV6-4	TRBD2	.	TRBJ2-1	CASSVTSALREQFF	TGTGCCAGCAGTGTCACTAGCGCCCTTAGAGAGCAGTTCTTC
TRBV10-1	.	.	TRBJ2-2	CASSSGREAGELFF	TGCGCCAGCAGTTCAGGGAGAGAGGCCGGGGAGCTGTTTTTT
TRBV30	.	.	TRBJ1-6	CAWSVPGTYNSPLHF	TGTGCCTGGAGTGTTCCAGGCACTTATAATTCACCCCTCCACTTT
TRBV30	TRBD1	once	TRBJ2-2	CAWRDRGFGELFF	TGTGCCTGGAGGGACAGGGGATTCGGGGAGCTGTTTTTT
TRBV19	.	.	TRBJ1-3	CASSRTGPGNTIYF	TGTGCCAGTAGTAGAACTGGCCCTGGAAACACCATATATTTT
TRBV30	.	once	TRBJ1-1	CAWSREGGEAFF	TGTGCCTGGAGCAGAGAGGGTGGCGAAGCTTTCTTT
TRBV5-1	.	few	TRBJ1-1	CASSLSRDTEAFF	TGCGCCAGCAGCCTCAGTAGGGACACTGAAGCTTTCTTT